These 27 T cell receptor beta chains share one sample of origin, sequenced in a study of control samples from healthy donors and cancer patients. The repertoire was sequenced with immunoSEQ multiplex PCR; TCRdb's copy has only in-frame clones and lacks some. The table shows approximately 140,000 clones, with approximately 94% occurring only once. Sequencing input: blood. The receptors shown here come from a man aged 35-49 years in good health.

The chain links TRBV30 to TRBJ2-3, with 7 bases fitting TRBD2. The CDR3 extends over 12 amino acids. The germline V gene encodes CDR1 GTSNPN and CDR2 SVGIG (reference sequence). V was clipped by 3 bases and J by 7 bases; unmatched bases: 4. CDR3 nucleotides: TGTGCCTGGAGAACGGGACTAAATACGCAGTATTTT. It specifies CAWRTGLNTQYF. Based on the CDR3 plus reference TRBV30 and TRBJ2-3, the full variable domain is SQTIHQWPATLVQPVGSPLSLECTVEGTSNPNLYWYRQAAGRGLQLLFYSVGIGQISSEVPQNLSASRPQDRQFILSSKKLLLSDSGFYLCAWRTGLNTQYFGPGTRLTVL.

In nucleotides, the CDR3 is TGTGCCAGCAGCCCCCACGGGGGCGGGAATGAAAAACTGTTTTTT. Encoded protein: CASSPHGGGNEKLFF. This rearrangement joins TRBV9 to TRBJ1-4; D is possibly TRBD1 (6 bases). In germline, CDR1 is SGDLS, CDR2 YYNGEE. V lost 4 bases and J 5 bases, leaving 15 bases between the germline ends. This CDR3 spans 15 amino acids.

The chain links TRBV28 to TRBJ1-2; the D is unclear. This CDR3 has 14 amino acids. Trimming removed 2 bases at V and 4 bases at J, with 11 bases between. The germline gives CDR1 MDHEN, CDR2 SYDVKM. The CDR3: CASSLGIVGYGYTF. The CDR3 DNA sequence: TGTGCCAGCAGTTTAGGGATCGTGGGCTATGGCTACACCTTC.

The CDR3 sequence is CASSAPGPGSSYNEQFF. Here the CDR3 DNA reads TGTGCCAGCAGCGCCCCGGGACCTGGAAGCTCCTACAATGAGCAGTTCTTC. V and J are TRBV5-6 and TRBJ2-1; D is tentatively TRBD1 or TRBD2 (5 bases each). This CDR3 has 17 amino acids. Between the trimmed V and J ends, which lost 4 bases and 0 bases, there was a span of 17 bases. In germline, CDR1 is SGHDT, CDR2 YYEEEE.

This clone appeared once. The chain links TRBV19 to TRBJ1-1; D remains ambiguous. The germline V gene has CDR1 LNHDA and CDR2 SQIVND (reference sequence). The V gene lost 3 bases and the J gene lost 3 bases, with 8 bases spanning the gap. This CDR3 has 13 residues. DNA for the CDR3: TGTGCCAGTAGTATTCGCGGAGACACTGAAGCTTTCTTT. Its translation is CASSIRGDTEAFF.

The V gene is TRBV24-1, the J gene TRBJ1-5; TRBD1 aligns across 8 bases. Per germline, CDR1 KGHDR and CDR2 SFDVKD. Trimming cost V 9 bases and J 6 bases; bases outside gene matches: 3. This CDR3 region has 12 residues. This CDR3 reads CATGQGPQPQHF. The CDR3 nucleotides are TGTGCCACCGGACAGGGACCTCAGCCCCAGCATTTT.

This chain links TRBV25-1 with TRBJ1-5, with no clear D. Germline CDR1 is MGHDK and CDR2 is SYGVNS. Trimming removed 3 bases from V and 6 bases from J, with 9 bases in between. CDR3 length equals 13 residues. The CDR3 DNA reads as TGTGCCAGCAGTGATATCAGCGGTCAGCCCCAGCATTTT. This sequence encodes CASSDISGQPQHF.

V gene TRBV19 combines with J gene TRBJ1-1; no clear D gene. Germline-derived CDR1 and CDR2 are LNHDA and SQIVND (reference sequence). The CDR3 runs 14 residues. Trimming took 5 bases from V and 1 from J, leaving 11 bases between them. The CDR3 region has the DNA TGTGCCAGTAGTGTCCGGGTCCGGAACACTGAAGCTTTCTTT. Translated, it gives CASSVRVRNTEAFF.

The chain links TRBV5-1 to TRBJ1-2, with D possibly matching TRBD1 (5 bases). CDR3 length: 14 amino acids. The ends were cut back, 2 bases at V and 6 bases at J, with 14 bases in the middle. CDR1 is SGHRS and CDR2 is YFSETQ in the germline V gene. The chain's CDR3 is CASSFGGGFDGYTF. CDR3 bases: TGCGCCAGCAGCTTCGGGGGAGGGTTCGATGGCTACACCTTC.

The chain couples TRBV5-1 to TRBJ1-6, with TRBD1 as a possible D gene (5 bases). This CDR3 spans 18 amino acids. V lost 0 bases, J lost 2 bases, and 15 bases lay in between. Germline assignment: CDR1 SGHRS and CDR2 YFSETQ. The CDR3 DNA follows: TGCGCCAGCAGCTTGGCGGGACTTTCGCTGGCCTATAATTCACCCCTCCACTTT. Translated: CASSLAGLSLAYNSPLHF.

This clone appeared a single time. The V gene is TRBV6-4, the J gene TRBJ2-1; 13 nucleotides align to TRBD2. This CDR3 has 14 residues. V trimming: 3 bases; J trimming: 8 bases; junction bases outside the gene matches: 1. Germline-derived CDR1 and CDR2 are MRHNA and SNTAGT. The CDR3, as DNA: TGTGCCAGCAGTGAAACTAGCGGGAGGGATGAGCAGTTCTTC. Amino acid sequence: CASSETSGRDEQFF.

This rearrangement joins TRBV6-5 to TRBJ2-1, with TRBD2 identical over 8 bases. The trim removed 4 bases at V and 4 bases at J, leaving 6 bases unmatched. CDR3 length: 15 residues. Germline assignment: CDR1 MNHEY and CDR2 SVGAGI. Here the CDR3 reads CASSFGRGVYNEQFF. CDR3 nucleotide sequence: TGTGCCAGCAGTTTCGGGAGGGGGGTTTACAATGAGCAGTTCTTC.

The genes are TRBV6-4 and TRBJ1-2; unclear D gene. The CDR3 is made up of 15 amino acids. Deletions cut 6 bases from V and 5 bases from J, with 19 bases between. Germline CDR1 is MRHNA and CDR2 is SNTAGT. The CDR3 sequence: CASRPFRETVYGYTF. The DNA of the CDR3 is TGTGCCAGCAGGCCTTTCCGGGAGACTGTTTATGGCTACACCTTC.

The chain combines TRBV6-5 with TRBJ1-3, with a possible D match to TRBD1 (6 bases). The ends were cut back, 0 bases at V and 4 bases at J, with 13 bases in the middle. Germline-derived CDR1 and CDR2 are MNHEY and SVGAGI. The CDR3 is 16 residues long. Here the CDR3 DNA reads TGTGCCAGCAGTTACTCGATCCAGGGGTACGGAAACACCATATATTTT. Amino acid sequence: CASSYSIQGYGNTIYF.

CDR3 loop: CASSPRGNTGELFF. Here the CDR3 DNA reads TGTGCCAGCAGCCCCCGGGGGAACACCGGGGAGCTGTTTTTT. The V call is TRBV9, the J call TRBJ2-2; D might be TRBD2 (5 bases). Germline CDR1 SGDLS, CDR2 YYNGEE. The CDR3 covers 14 residues. V gave up 4 bases and J gave up 1 base, with 8 bases separating them.

The chain is built from TRBV29-1 and TRBJ2-1, with D unclear. CDR3 length: 11 amino acids. Germline CDR1 SQVTM, CDR2 ANQGSEA. The germline V and J ends were trimmed by 6 bases and 7 bases, with 10 bases remaining between them. The CDR3, as DNA: TGCAGCGTCGGACCTGGGAATGAGCAGTTCTTC. It encodes CSVGPGNEQFF.

This clone was observed once. The chain couples TRBV6-4 to TRBJ2-1; possible D gene TRBD2, 5 bases. Germline V gene sequence: CDR1 MRHNA, CDR2 SNTAGT. The CDR3 contains 15 residues. Deletions cut 6 bases from V and 7 bases from J, with 19 bases between. In DNA, the CDR3 is TGTGCCAGCAGCTCCGGACTCATGGCGCGGAATGAGCAGTTCTTC. Translation: CASSSGLMARNEQFF.

The genes are TRBV11-2 and TRBJ1-4; 11 bases align to TRBD1. Germline values: CDR1 SGHAT, CDR2 FQNNGV. This CDR3 region has 17 residues. Trimming removed 4 bases from V and 0 bases from J; junction bases left unmatched: 4. The CDR3 nucleotides are TGTGCCAGCAGCTCACGGGGACAGGGGGCAACTAATGAAAAACTGTTTTTT. Its translation: CASSSRGQGATNEKLFF.

The chain couples TRBV7-3 to TRBJ1-2; possible D gene TRBD1, 6 bases. Germline CDR1 is SGHTA and CDR2 is FQGTGA. The CDR3 loop spans 14 amino acids. Between the trimmed V and J ends, which lost 2 bases and 6 bases, there was a span of 13 bases. The CDR3 DNA follows: TGTGCCAGCAGCTTAGACAGGACGTCGAATGGCTACACCTTC. It encodes CASSLDRTSNGYTF.

The rearrangement links TRBV11-2 to TRBJ1-3, with D hard to call. The CDR3 sequence is 12 residues long. V lost 5 bases and J 1 base, leaving 3 bases between the germline ends. Germline V gene sequence: CDR1 SGHAT, CDR2 FQNNGV. The CDR3 loop reads CASSRSGNTIYF. The CDR3 region has the DNA TGTGCCAGCAGCCGTTCTGGAAACACCATATATTTT. Full variable domain (outside the CDR3, taken from reference TRBV11-2 and TRBJ1-3): EAGVAQSPRYKIIEKRQSVAFWCNPISGHATLYWYQQILGQGPKLLIQFQNNGVVDDSQLPKDRFSAERLKGVDSTLKIQPAKLEDSAVYLCASSRSGNTIYFGEGSWLTVV.

This chain connects TRBV5-8 to TRBJ1-2, with D hard to call. This CDR3 has 13 residues. Trimming left V 3 bases short and J 0 bases short, with 6 bases between. Germline assignment: CDR1 SGHTS and CDR2 YDEGEE. The CDR3: CASSWATNYGYTF. Here the CDR3 DNA reads TGTGCCAGCAGCTGGGCCACTAACTATGGCTACACCTTC. Looking up the rest from reference TRBV5-8 and TRBJ1-2 gives the full variable domain: EAGVTQSPTHLIKTRGQQATLRCSPISGHTSVYWYQQALGLGLQFLLWYDEGEERNRGNFPPRFSGRQFPNYSSELNVNALELEDSALYLCASSWATNYGYTFGSGTRLTVV.

The rearrangement links TRBV15 to TRBJ1-5; 10 nucleotides agree with TRBD1. V trimming: 2 bases; J trimming: 5 bases; junction bases outside the gene matches: 3. The length of the CDR3 is 15 residues. CDR1 is LNHNV, CDR2 YYDKDF, per germline (reference sequence). CDR3 amino acids: CATSRLGTGDQPQHF. The CDR3 nucleotides are TGTGCCACCAGCAGACTCGGGACAGGGGATCAGCCCCAGCATTTT.

The V gene is TRBV7-9, the J gene TRBJ2-3, with unresolved D. Germline V lookup: CDR1 SEHNR, CDR2 FQNEAQ (reference sequence). The CDR3 spans 12 residues. Trimming pared 1 base from V and 10 bases from J, leaving 9 bases between. The CDR3 nucleotides read TGTGCCAGCAGCTTAGATTCAGGATCGCAGTATTTT. The encoded protein is CASSLDSGSQYF.

The table lists this clone with a few counts. The chain carries TRBV4-3 and TRBJ2-1; 11 bases match TRBD2. The germline gives CDR1 LGHNA, CDR2 YSLEER. This CDR3 contains 16 residues. After removal of 1 base from V and 8 bases from J, the junction contained 7 bases not matched to a gene. In DNA, the CDR3 is TGCGCCAGCAGCCAAGCGCTTAGCGGGGGGGCTGATGAGCAGTTCTTC. It encodes CASSQALSGGADEQFF.

This chain uses TRBV5-4 with TRBJ2-6; no firm D call. The germline V and J ends were trimmed by 1 base and 0 bases, with 5 bases remaining between them. Germline V gene sequence: CDR1 SGHNT, CDR2 YYREEE (reference sequence). CDR3 length: 15 residues. CDR3 bases: TGTGCCAGCAGCTTGCACGACTCTGGGGCCAACGTCCTGACTTTC. Protein product: CASSLHDSGANVLTF.

The table lists this clone with a count of one. The rearrangement joins TRBV7-2 to TRBJ2-5; TRBD2 agrees at 9 bases. The CDR3 contains 16 residues. Germline V gene sequence: CDR1 SGHTA, CDR2 FQGNSA. V shed 4 bases and J 2 bases; nucleotides not matched to a gene: 8. The CDR3 DNA sequence: TGTGCCAGCAGCTCGGGCAAGCGGGGGGTTCAAGAGACCCAGTACTTC. Translating it yields CASSSGKRGVQETQYF.

V is TRBV27 and J is TRBJ2-3; D unresolved. Between the trimmed V and J ends, which lost 6 bases and 0 bases, there was a span of 4 bases. The germline V gene encodes CDR1 MNHEY and CDR2 SMNVEV (reference sequence). The CDR3 loop spans 12 amino acids. The DNA for the CDR3 is TGTGCCAGCAGCCGGAGCACAGATACGCAGTATTTT. Its protein is CASSRSTDTQYF.